These 20 T cell receptor beta chains were all obtained from the same sample, sequenced in a study of chemoradiotherapy in HPV16-positive cancers. Repertoires were generated with immunoSEQ multiplex PCR, while TCRdb's copy carries only in-frame clones and drops some. This repertoire shows approximately 12,000 clones, 86% found once; its top ten account for 2.8%. Sequences were derived from blood, sampled from a patient who underwent chemoradiotherapy. The receptors shown here come from a human donor with HPV-associated anogenital cancer.

The chain links TRBV20-1 to TRBJ1-2; D call uncertain. This CDR3 is 11 amino acids long. The V end was cut by 6 bases, the J end by 7 bases, with 12 bases between. CDR1 is DFQATT, CDR2 SNEGSKA, per germline (reference sequence). In nucleotides, the CDR3 is TGCAGTGCCTCTTTGGATACTGGCTACACCTTC. Amino acids: CSASLDTGYTF.

The chain employs TRBV6-4 and TRBJ2-2, with 8 bases that match TRBD1. The germline V gene has CDR1 MRHNA and CDR2 SNTAGT. The CDR3 is made up of 14 amino acids. After removal of 4 bases from V and 7 bases from J, the junction contained 5 bases not matched to a gene. The CDR3 nucleotides are TGTGCCAGCAGTGTTGGACAGGGTATCGGGGAGCTGTTTTTT. The encoded protein is CASSVGQGIGELFF.

This chain connects TRBV30 to TRBJ1-1, with D uncertain. The ends were cut back, 0 bases at V and 11 bases at J, with 16 bases in the middle. This CDR3 region has 13 residues. CDR1 is GTSNPN, CDR2 SVGIG, per germline (reference sequence). The CDR3 nucleotides read TGTGCCTGGAGTGTACATCTGGATTCCCAGGCTTTCTTT. Its translation is CAWSVHLDSQAFF.

This chain uses TRBV5-1 with TRBJ2-1; D is possibly TRBD1 (5 bases). Germline assignment: CDR1 SGHRS and CDR2 YFSETQ. The CDR3 is 14 residues long. V lost 6 bases and J 1 base, leaving 11 bases between the germline ends. The CDR3 is CASTLTGSYNEQFF. As DNA, the CDR3 is TGCGCCAGCACCCTAACAGGTTCCTACAATGAGCAGTTCTTC.

V usage is TRBV2 and J usage is TRBJ2-3; no reliable D call. Trimming removed 2 bases from V and 0 bases from J, with 6 bases in between. The CDR3 extends over 14 amino acids. Germline V gives CDR1 SNHLY, CDR2 FYNNEI. CDR3 residues: CASSEQVSTDTQYF. In DNA form, the CDR3 reads TGTGCCAGCAGTGAACAGGTTAGCACAGATACGCAGTATTTT.

The chain recombines TRBV6-1 with TRBJ2-7; 7 bases are shared with TRBD1. Germline V CDR1 and CDR2: MNHNS, SASEGT. This CDR3 has 15 amino acids. V shed 7 bases and J 0 bases; nucleotides not matched to a gene: 9. The CDR3 loop reads CASKSDRAPSYEQYF. CDR3 sequence (DNA): TGTGCCAGCAAAAGCGACAGGGCACCCTCCTACGAGCAGTACTTC.

The chain links TRBV6-5 to TRBJ1-1, with D perhaps TRBD1 (5 bases). Trimming shortened V by 4 bases and J by 3 bases, and 12 bases separated the two germline ends. This CDR3 region has 14 residues. Germline values: CDR1 MNHEY, CDR2 SVGAGI. Written as DNA, the CDR3 is TGTGCCAGCAGTTTCTGGGGAGGGGACACTGAAGCTTTCTTT. It specifies CASSFWGGDTEAFF.

The V call is TRBV10-3, the J call TRBJ1-2; D remains ambiguous. The germline CDR1 and CDR2 sequences are ENHRY and SYGVKD. The length of the CDR3 is 15 residues. V was clipped by 0 bases and J by 1 base, with 9 bases between them. The CDR3 here is CAISESGSFNYGYTF. CDR3 DNA sequence: TGTGCCATCAGTGAGTCCGGGTCCTTTAACTATGGCTACACCTTC.

The chain carries TRBV7-8 and TRBJ1-4; possibly TRBD1 for D (6 bases). V dropped 5 bases and J dropped 7 bases, with 20 bases sitting between them. The CDR3 has 16 residues. Germline-derived CDR1 and CDR2 are SGHVS and FQNEAQ. CDR3 sequence (DNA): TGTGCCAGCAGCCCGGGGGACACAGCTATGCGTGAAAAACTGTTTTTT. Translated, it gives CASSPGDTAMREKLFF.

This chain links TRBV7-9 with TRBJ2-1, with 11 bases lining up with TRBD1. V lost 5 bases and J lost 7; bases outside the gene matches: 7. The germline gives CDR1 SEHNR, CDR2 FQNEAQ (reference sequence). This CDR3 region has 15 residues. The CDR3 DNA is TGTGCCAGCAGCCCAAAGGGACAGGGGGGGAATGAGCAGTTCTTC. Its protein is CASSPKGQGGNEQFF.

The chain links TRBV2 to TRBJ1-4; tentatively, D is TRBD1 (6 bases). The CDR3 spans 14 residues. V was trimmed by 7 bases and J by 7 bases, leaving 16 bases between them. Per germline, CDR1 SNHLY and CDR2 FYNNEI. The CDR3 region is CASKRGGWIEKLFF. The CDR3 bases are TGTGCCAGCAAACGAGGGGGATGGATTGAAAAACTGTTTTTT.

This clone was counted between two and nine times. The chain recombines TRBV4-2 with TRBJ2-7; no definite D call. The germline gives CDR1 LGHNA, CDR2 YNFKEQ. Trimming cost V 0 bases and J 0 bases, with 12 bases left between them. CDR3 length equals 16 residues. The CDR3 loop reads CASSQDAGRSSYEQYF. CDR3 sequence (DNA): TGTGCCAGCAGCCAAGATGCTGGGCGGAGCTCCTACGAGCAGTACTTC.

The chain recombines TRBV9 with TRBJ2-3; D not resolved. V dropped 1 base and J dropped 0 bases, with 12 bases sitting between them. Germline assignment: CDR1 SGDLS and CDR2 YYNGEE. The CDR3 is 16 residues long. The CDR3 nucleotides read TGTGCCAGCAGCGTAAAGTCCGAGACAAGCACAGATACGCAGTATTTT. It codes for CASSVKSETSTDTQYF.

The V call is TRBV30, the J call TRBJ2-1; D is uncertain. With 0 bases removed from V and 6 bases from J, the gap between germline ends came to 3 bases. Germline assignment: CDR1 GTSNPN and CDR2 SVGIG (reference sequence). The CDR3 contains 11 residues. CDR3 bases: TGTGCCTGGAGTGTTCTCAATGAGCAGTTCTTC. This codes for CAWSVLNEQFF.

The chain is built from TRBV10-1 and TRBJ2-1, with 7 bases lining up with TRBD2. The CDR3 contains 15 residues. The trim removed 5 bases at V and 6 bases at J, leaving 10 bases unmatched. Per the germline V gene, CDR1 is WNHNN and CDR2 is SYGVQD (reference sequence). This CDR3 is CASSSATTSSNEQFF. For the CDR3, the DNA is TGCGCCAGCAGTTCAGCAACGACTAGCAGCAATGAGCAGTTCTTC.

The rearrangement uses TRBV7-9 and TRBJ1-5; maybe TRBD1 (6 bases). Between the trimmed V and J ends, which lost 5 bases and 4 bases, there was a span of 9 bases. This CDR3 contains 13 residues. CDR1 and CDR2 from the germline V gene are SEHNR and FQNEAQ (reference sequence). CDR3 DNA: TGTGCCAGCAGCCGACAGGAGAATCAGCCCCAGCATTTT. It is translated as CASSRQENQPQHF.

The gene calls are TRBV7-3 and TRBJ2-2; D possibly corresponds to TRBD2 (5 bases). V shed 5 bases and J shed 6 bases, with 13 bases lying between them. The germline V gene has CDR1 SGHTA and CDR2 FQGTGA. CDR3 length equals 14 residues. The CDR3 DNA sequence: TGTGCCAGCAGCCCGCAAGCGGTCGCCGGGGAGCTGTTTTTT. Protein sequence: CASSPQAVAGELFF.

CDR3 coding DNA: TGTGCCAGCAGCATAGGGACTAGCGGTCTCTACGAGCAGTACTTC. The encoded protein is CASSIGTSGLYEQYF. The J gene is TRBJ2-7, the V gene TRBV11-2; 11 positions agree with TRBD2. Germline CDR1 SGHAT, CDR2 FQNNGV. V shed 5 bases, J shed 3 bases, and the junction held 6 bases outside the gene matches. The CDR3 extends over 15 amino acids.

The V gene is TRBV10-2, the J gene TRBJ1-3; no firm D call. The CDR3 consists of 15 residues. From germline, CDR1 is WSHSY and CDR2 SAAADI. The V end lost 8 bases, the J end lost 4 bases, and 18 bases lay between the germline ends. CDR3: CASPVEVLKGNTIYF. Here the CDR3 DNA reads TGCGCCAGCCCCGTGGAGGTCCTTAAGGGAAACACCATATATTTT.

The chain recombines TRBV10-2 with TRBJ1-5; no definite D call. The germline V gene has CDR1 WSHSY and CDR2 SAAADI. Trimming cost V 2 bases and J 3 bases, with 8 bases left between them. This CDR3 contains 14 residues. CDR3 loop: CASSEDGVNQPQHF. The CDR3 DNA follows: TGCGCCAGCAGTGAGGACGGGGTCAATCAGCCCCAGCATTTT.